This T cell receptor beta chain was sequenced during a study of OX40 agonist ivuxolimab in advanced cancers. This clone was observed once. Its antigen is not identified. Sequencing used immunoSEQ multiplex PCR; TCRdb keeps in-frame clones, though not all of them. The sample has 35,000 to 40,000 clones, more than 75% seen once. CDR3 size: 14 residues. Looked up from germline, CDR1 is MNHEY and CDR2 is SVGAGI. Trimming shortened V by 6 bases and J by 7 bases, and 18 bases separated the two germline ends. Study results and limitations: Averaging showed that CD8+ T cells had more expanded clones than CD4+ did. Blood T cells, both CD4+ and CD8+, expanded clonally by week 6 at 0.1 to 3.0 mg/kg.

The rearrangement links TRBV6-5 to TRBJ1-1; perhaps TRBD1 as D (6 bases). This clonotype was sampled from an adult with an advanced solid tumor such as melanoma, head and neck, liver or kidney cancer. Sequencing was performed on CD4+ or CD8+ T cells sorted from blood, taken in a trial of the OX40 agonist ivuxolimab. The CDR3 is CASSRPGQGSEAFF. In DNA, the CDR3 is TGTGCCAGCAGCCGACCCGGGCAGGGGAGTGAAGCTTTCTTT.